Following are 18 T cell receptor beta chains from one sample sequenced in a study of OX40 agonist ivuxolimab in advanced cancers. Using immunoSEQ multiplex PCR, the repertoire was profiled, and TCRdb retains in-frame clones only, with some absent. The sample has approximately 25,000 clones; roughly 93% are singletons. The material was CD4+ or CD8+ T cells sorted from blood, obtained in a trial of the OX40 agonist ivuxolimab. The receptors were gathered from an adult with an advanced solid tumor such as melanoma, head and neck, liver or kidney cancer.

The chain carries TRBV6-5 and TRBJ1-1; D is perhaps TRBD1 (6 bases). CDR1 is MNHEY, CDR2 SVGAGI, per germline. The CDR3 loop spans 15 amino acids. The V end was cut by 0 bases, the J end by 4 bases, with 12 bases between. The CDR3 protein is CASSYSWGRGTEAFF. The CDR3 DNA sequence: TGTGCCAGCAGTTACTCCTGGGGGCGAGGCACTGAAGCTTTCTTT.

The V gene is TRBV30, the J gene TRBJ1-2, with D perhaps TRBD1 (6 bases). This CDR3 region has 12 residues. The germline V gene has CDR1 GTSNPN and CDR2 SVGIG (reference sequence). The V and J ends lost 5 bases and 2 bases respectively, with 9 bases between them. CDR3 sequence reads: CAWVQGNYGYTF. In nucleotides, the CDR3 is TGTGCCTGGGTCCAGGGGAACTATGGCTACACCTTC.

The chain is built from TRBV28 and TRBJ2-7; D not resolved. This CDR3 contains 12 residues. V lost 2 bases and J 7 bases, leaving 9 bases between the germline ends. Per the germline V gene, CDR1 is MDHEN and CDR2 is SYDVKM. The CDR3 nucleotides read TGTGCCAGCAGTTTACCCCCCTGGGAGCAGTACTTC. Its protein is CASSLPPWEQYF.

V and J are TRBV5-1 and TRBJ2-3; TRBD2 agrees at 7 bases. The CDR3 spans 12 residues. Unmatched junction bases numbered 2, after V lost 7 bases and J lost 3 bases. Germline-derived CDR1 and CDR2 are SGHRS and YFSETQ. The CDR3 bases are TGCGCCAGCGGGGGGGAGACAGATACGCAGTATTTT. Amino acid sequence: CASGGETDTQYF.

The gene calls are TRBV10-3 and TRBJ2-2; tentative D call: TRBD1 (5 bases). CDR3 length: 14 amino acids. The V end was cut by 10 bases, the J end by 2 bases, with 14 bases between. Germline V gene data show CDR1 as ENHRY and CDR2 as SYGVKD. The CDR3 DNA reads as TGTGCCAGTGAAGGGGCCTCCAACACCGGGGAGCTGTTTTTT. Amino acids: CASEGASNTGELFF.

This chain uses TRBV11-2 with TRBJ2-1; the D gene could be TRBD1 or TRBD2 (5 bases each). Germline V CDR1 and CDR2: SGHAT, FQNNGV. The CDR3 covers 17 residues. Trimming cost V 5 bases and J 4 bases, with 21 bases left between them. CDR3 DNA: TGTGCCAGCAGCATACCAGCCGGGACGTCACATTACAATGAGCAGTTCTTC. It codes for CASSIPAGTSHYNEQFF.

The V gene is TRBV25-1, the J gene TRBJ1-1, with 7 bases that match TRBD1. V shed 3 bases and J 5 bases; nucleotides not matched to a gene: 6. Germline-derived CDR1 and CDR2 are MGHDK and SYGVNS. This CDR3 region has 14 residues. CDR3 nucleotides: TGTGCCAGCAGTGACGCAGGGGGTGGGACTGAAGCTTTCTTT. It translates to CASSDAGGGTEAFF. The whole variable domain, remainder taken from reference TRBV25-1 and TRBJ1-1, is EADIYQTPRYLVIGTGKKITLECSQTMGHDKMYWYQQDPGMELHLIHYSYGVNSTEKGDLSSESTVSRIRTEHFPLTLESARPSHTSQYLCASSDAGGGTEAFFGQGTRLTVV.

This chain connects TRBV2 to TRBJ1-1; no clear D gene. The ends were cut back, 6 bases at V and 1 base at J, with 6 bases in the middle. The V gene's germline CDR1 is SNHLY and CDR2 FYNNEI. This CDR3 has 12 amino acids. The CDR3 sequence: CASRATNTEAFF. The CDR3 DNA reads TGTGCCAGCAGGGCAACGAACACTGAAGCTTTCTTT.

This clone was seen more than once but under ten times. The V and J genes are TRBV10-3 and TRBJ2-6; 10 nucleotides agree with TRBD1. V dropped 6 bases and J dropped 2; count of bases not matched to a gene: 10. CDR3 length equals 18 residues. Germline lookup yields CDR1 ENHRY and CDR2 SYGVKD. This chain's CDR3 is CAIREGTGAPPGANVLTF. The CDR3 nucleotides are TGTGCCATCAGGGAAGGGACAGGGGCACCTCCTGGGGCCAACGTCCTGACTTTC.

The gene calls are TRBV5-6 and TRBJ1-1, with unresolved D. The germline CDR1 and CDR2 sequences are SGHDT and YYEEEE. The CDR3 sequence is 15 residues long. The V gene lost 0 bases and the J gene lost 4 bases, with 13 bases spanning the gap. In DNA, the CDR3 is TGTGCCAGCAGCTTGGTCACGGGTACGGCCACTGAAGCTTTCTTT. This codes for CASSLVTGTATEAFF. The full variable domain, in which reference TRBV5-6 and TRBJ1-1 provide the parts outside the CDR3, is DAGVTQSPTHLIKTRGQQVTLRCSPKSGHDTVSWYQQALGQGPQFIFQYYEEEERQRGNFPDRFSGHQFPNYSSELNVNALLLGDSALYLCASSLVTGTATEAFFGQGTRLTVV.

The J gene is TRBJ2-7, the V gene TRBV7-9, with a possible D match to TRBD1 (6 bases). V dropped 5 bases and J dropped 3 bases, with 11 bases sitting between them. The length of the CDR3 is 13 residues. Germline CDR1 SEHNR, CDR2 FQNEAQ (reference sequence). CDR3 DNA: TGTGCCAGCAGCCATGGGACATACTACGAGCAGTACTTC. This translates into CASSHGTYYEQYF.

The gene calls are TRBV6-1 and TRBJ2-7; the D gene is possibly TRBD1 (5 bases). Per the germline V gene, CDR1 is MNHNS and CDR2 is SASEGT. Trimming shortened V by 2 bases and J by 2 bases, and 7 bases separated the two germline ends. The CDR3 extends over 13 amino acids. As DNA, the CDR3 is TGTGCCAGCAGTGAACGACAGACCTACGAGCAGTACTTC. The encoded protein is CASSERQTYEQYF.

V and J are TRBV28 and TRBJ2-6; 7 nucleotides line up with TRBD1. V shed 4 bases, J shed 0 bases, and the junction held 9 bases outside the gene matches. Germline lookup yields CDR1 MDHEN and CDR2 SYDVKM. This CDR3 comprises 18 residues. The CDR3 bases are TGTGCCAGCAGTTCGTACAGGGGTTGGTTCTCTGGGGCCAACGTCCTGACTTTC. Residues: CASSSYRGWFSGANVLTF.

The J gene is TRBJ1-2, the V gene TRBV5-6; 12 bases fit TRBD1. CDR3 length: 16 amino acids. After removal of 1 base from V and 3 bases from J, the junction contained 4 bases not matched to a gene. CDR1 and CDR2 (germline): SGHDT, YYEEEE. The CDR3 nucleotides are TGTGCCAGCAGCTTGTCCGGGACAGGGGGCTACTATGGCTACACCTTC. Translating gives CASSLSGTGGYYGYTF.

V and J are TRBV5-4 and TRBJ2-3, with D perhaps matching TRBD1 (6 bases). Between the trimmed V and J ends, which lost 4 bases and 1 base, there was a span of 16 bases. Germline CDR1 and CDR2: SGHNT and YYREEE (reference sequence). The CDR3 extends over 16 amino acids. The CDR3 DNA reads TGTGCCAGCAGCGAAGAAGGGGGAGCGGGCACAGATACGCAGTATTTT. Translated: CASSEEGGAGTDTQYF.

Comments on this clone: One end of the junction fails to match germline, which may point to a read error. The gene calls are TRBV28 and TRBJ2-1; a possible D gene is TRBD1 (6 bases). The CDR3 is 15 residues long. CDR1 and CDR2 (germline): MDHEN, SYDVKM. The chain's CDR3 is CASSPTGISSNEQFF. Here the CDR3 DNA reads TGTGCCAGCAGCCCTACAGGGATCTCCTCCAATGAGCAGTTCTTC. Combining the CDR3 with reference TRBV28 and TRBJ2-1 gives the whole variable domain DVKVTQSSRYLVKRTGEKVFLECVQDMDHENMFWYRQDPGLGLRLIYFSYDVKMKEKGDIPEGYSVSREKKERFSLILESASTNQTSMYLCASSPTGISSNEQFFGPGTRLTVL.

The V and J genes are TRBV7-6 and TRBJ1-5; 8 nucleotides agree with TRBD1. Germline CDR1 SGHVS, CDR2 FNYEAQ. The length of the CDR3 is 14 residues. V shed 5 bases, J shed 5 bases, and the junction held 5 bases outside the gene matches. The CDR3 bases are TGTGCCAGCAGCGCCGGGACAGGTCATCAGCCCCAGCATTTT. This translates into CASSAGTGHQPQHF.

This chain links TRBV29-1 with TRBJ1-5; the D is unclear. This CDR3 is built from 13 residues. V lost 4 bases and J lost 4, with 11 bases in between. In germline, CDR1 is SQVTM, CDR2 ANQGSEA. The CDR3 region has the DNA TGCAGCGTTGCGTCCGGGTTTAATCAGCCCCAGCATTTT. This gives the protein CSVASGFNQPQHF.